Sequencing of this T cell receptor (beta chain) was carried out in a study of PD-1 blockade in classical Hodgkin lymphoma. Trimming removed 6 bases from V and 5 bases from J, with 14 bases in between. Germline V gene data show CDR1 as LNHDA and CDR2 as SQIVND (reference sequence). This CDR3 contains 13 residues. Each and every patient relapsed after autologous stem cell transplantation, and patients got differing brentuximab vedotin exposure. The data were produced by immunoSEQ multiplex PCR, yet TCRdb's version contains in-frame clones alone and is incomplete. The table lists 40,000 to 50,000 clones, 85% to 90% of them singletons, with approximately 6% in the top ten.

This receptor was taken from a human donor with classical Hodgkin lymphoma. The chain carries TRBV19 and TRBJ2-7; D gene unclear. Source: peripheral blood mononuclear cells (PBMCs), taken before the second cycle of nivolumab. This CDR3 is CASSPRNPNEQYF. The DNA for the CDR3 is TGTGCCAGTAGCCCGAGGAACCCGAACGAGCAGTACTTC.